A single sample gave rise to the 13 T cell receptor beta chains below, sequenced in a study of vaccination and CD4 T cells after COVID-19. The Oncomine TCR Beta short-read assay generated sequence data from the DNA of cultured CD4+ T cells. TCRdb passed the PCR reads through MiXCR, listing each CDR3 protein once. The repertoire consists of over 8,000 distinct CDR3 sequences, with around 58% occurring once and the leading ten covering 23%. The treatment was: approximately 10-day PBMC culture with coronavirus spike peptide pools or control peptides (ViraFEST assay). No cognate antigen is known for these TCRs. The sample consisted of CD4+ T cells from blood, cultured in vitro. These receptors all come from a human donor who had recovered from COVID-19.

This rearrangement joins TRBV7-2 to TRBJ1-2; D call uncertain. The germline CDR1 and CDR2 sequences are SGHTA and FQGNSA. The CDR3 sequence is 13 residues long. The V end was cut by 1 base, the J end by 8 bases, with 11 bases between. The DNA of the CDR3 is TGTGCCAGCAGCTTAGACCCTTTGTGGGGCTACACCTTC. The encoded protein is CASSLDPLWGYTF.

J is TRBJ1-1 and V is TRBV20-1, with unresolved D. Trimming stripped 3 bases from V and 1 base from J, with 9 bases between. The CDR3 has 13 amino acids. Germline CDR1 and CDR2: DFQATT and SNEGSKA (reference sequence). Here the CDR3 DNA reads TGCAGTGCTAGGCAGGATGCGAACACTGAAGCTTTCTTT. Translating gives CSARQDANTEAFF.

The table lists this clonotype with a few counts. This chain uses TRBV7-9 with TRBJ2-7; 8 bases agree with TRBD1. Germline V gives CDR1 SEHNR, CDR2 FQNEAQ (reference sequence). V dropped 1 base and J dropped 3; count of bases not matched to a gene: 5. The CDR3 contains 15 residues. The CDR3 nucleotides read TGTGCCAGCAGCTTAGGACAGGGGCGCCTCTACGAGCAGTACTTC. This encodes CASSLGQGRLYEQYF.

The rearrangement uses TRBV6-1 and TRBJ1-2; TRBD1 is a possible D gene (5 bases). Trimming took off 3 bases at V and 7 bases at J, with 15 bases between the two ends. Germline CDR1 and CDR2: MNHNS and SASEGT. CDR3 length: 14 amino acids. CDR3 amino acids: CASSDLGERGGYTF. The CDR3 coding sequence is TGTGCCAGCAGTGATCTGGGGGAGAGGGGTGGCTACACCTTC.

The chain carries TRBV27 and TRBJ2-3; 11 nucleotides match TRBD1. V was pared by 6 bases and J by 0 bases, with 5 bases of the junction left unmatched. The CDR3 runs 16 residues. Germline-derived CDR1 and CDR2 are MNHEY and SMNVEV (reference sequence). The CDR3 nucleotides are TGTGCCAGCAGCCGGAGGGACAGGGGGAGCACAGATACGCAGTATTTT. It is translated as CASSRRDRGSTDTQYF.

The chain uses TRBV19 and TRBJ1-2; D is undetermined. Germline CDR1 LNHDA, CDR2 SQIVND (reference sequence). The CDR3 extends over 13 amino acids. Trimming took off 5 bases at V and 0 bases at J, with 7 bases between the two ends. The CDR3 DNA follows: TGTGCCAGTAGTCGTGGACCTAACTATGGCTACACCTTC. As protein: CASSRGPNYGYTF.

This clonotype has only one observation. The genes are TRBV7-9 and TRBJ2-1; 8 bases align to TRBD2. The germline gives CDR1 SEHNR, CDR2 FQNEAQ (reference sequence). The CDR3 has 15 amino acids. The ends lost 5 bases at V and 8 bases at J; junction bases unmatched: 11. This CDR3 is CASSRLYSGNYEQFF. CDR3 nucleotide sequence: TGTGCCAGCAGCCGATTATATAGCGGGAACTATGAGCAGTTCTTC.

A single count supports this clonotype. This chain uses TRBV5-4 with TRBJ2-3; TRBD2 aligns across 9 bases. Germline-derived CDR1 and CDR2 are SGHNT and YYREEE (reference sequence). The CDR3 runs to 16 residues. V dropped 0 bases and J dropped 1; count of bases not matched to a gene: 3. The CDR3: CASSLETSGGTDTQYF. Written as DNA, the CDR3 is TGTGCCAGCAGCTTGGAGACTAGCGGCGGCACAGATACGCAGTATTTT.

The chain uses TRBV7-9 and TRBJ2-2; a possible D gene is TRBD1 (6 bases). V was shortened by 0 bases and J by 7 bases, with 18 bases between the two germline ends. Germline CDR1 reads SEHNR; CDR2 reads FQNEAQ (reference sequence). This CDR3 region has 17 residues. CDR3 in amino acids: CASSLASWGQRVGELFF. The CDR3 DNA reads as TGTGCCAGCAGCTTAGCTTCGTGGGGGCAAAGGGTCGGGGAGCTGTTTTTT.

The CDR3 sequence is CASSDRQPGLAGSDTQYF. As DNA, the CDR3 is TGTGCCAGCAGCGATCGACAACCGGGACTAGCGGGGTCAGATACGCAGTATTTT. The chain recombines TRBV7-3 with TRBJ2-3, with TRBD2 identical over 13 bases. Trimming cost V 5 bases and J 4 bases; bases outside gene matches: 12. The CDR3 is made up of 18 amino acids. Germline V gene sequence: CDR1 SGHTA, CDR2 FQGTGA.

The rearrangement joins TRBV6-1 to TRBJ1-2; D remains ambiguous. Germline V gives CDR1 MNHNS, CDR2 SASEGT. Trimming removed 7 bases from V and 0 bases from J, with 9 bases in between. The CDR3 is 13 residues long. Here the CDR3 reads CASNPGSNYGYTF. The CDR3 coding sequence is TGTGCCAGCAATCCGGGATCTAACTATGGCTACACCTTC.

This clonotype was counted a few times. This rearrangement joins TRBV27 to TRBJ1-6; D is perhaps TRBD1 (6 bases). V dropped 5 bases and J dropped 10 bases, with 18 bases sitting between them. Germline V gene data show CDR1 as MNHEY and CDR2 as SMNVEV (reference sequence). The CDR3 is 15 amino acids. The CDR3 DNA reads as TGTGCCAGCAGTCCCAGACAGGTCCCAGGATCACCCCTCCACTTT. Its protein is CASSPRQVPGSPLHF.

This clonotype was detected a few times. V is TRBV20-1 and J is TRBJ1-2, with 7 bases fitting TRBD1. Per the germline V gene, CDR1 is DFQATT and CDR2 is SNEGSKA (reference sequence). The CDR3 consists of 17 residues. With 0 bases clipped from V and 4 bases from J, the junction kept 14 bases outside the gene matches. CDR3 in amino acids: CSARDDRVQDWGYGYTF. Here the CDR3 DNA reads TGCAGTGCTAGAGATGACAGGGTGCAGGATTGGGGCTATGGCTACACCTTC.